Listed below are T cell receptor beta chains from one sample, sequenced in a study of human T cells and chemical hapten exposure. TCRdb used MiXCR to reprocess the RACE reads, holding one entry per CDR3 protein. The table has about 90,000 distinct CDR3 sequences, 9.5% to 13% seen once. Here the sequenced sample was whole blood, taken in connection with sensitization to the hapten diphenylcyclopropenone (DPC). The origin of the receptors is a young woman with alopecia areata. Some clones in this sample may be carry-over from other donors' samples. Both conserved end residues are part of each CDR3. D genes are given only for firm matches. Rows may omit the clone size; those that give it use once, few, many or a size class.

v_call	d_call	clone_size	j_call	cdr3_nt	cdr3_aa
TRBV28	.	many	TRBJ1-5	TGTGCCAGCAGTCCTACAGAGAATCAGCCCCAGCATTTT	CASSPTENQPQHF
TRBV6-1	.	.	TRBJ2-7	TGTGCCAGCAGTTCGGACAGTACGGGAGCCTACGAGCAGTACTTC	CASSSDSTGAYEQYF
TRBV9	.	few	TRBJ1-2	TGTGCCAGCAGCGCAGGGAATTTTGGCTACACCTTC	CASSAGNFGYTF
TRBV28	.	few	TRBJ1-4	TGTGCCAGCAGTCCCGGGGGGAGTGATGAAAAACTGTTTTTT	CASSPGGSDEKLFF
TRBV2	.	many	TRBJ1-1	TGTGCCAGCAGTCTAAGGTCGGCTGAAGCTTTCTTT	CASSLRSAEAFF
TRBV28	TRBD2	many	TRBJ2-3	TGTGCCAGTCAGACCCGACTAGCACCCACAGATACGCAGTATTTT	CASQTRLAPTDTQYF
TRBV7-2	TRBD2	.	TRBJ2-1	TGTGCCAGCAGCCCCCGGGCGGGGGCCTACAATGAGCAGTTCTTC	CASSPRAGAYNEQFF
TRBV7-9	TRBD2	many	TRBJ2-5	TGTGCCAGCAGCTTAGTGGGACTACAAGAGACCCAGTACTTC	CASSLVGLQETQYF
TRBV5-6	.	few	TRBJ2-5	TGTGCCAGCAGCTTTACTCCTACAGGAAAAGAGACCCAGTACTTC	CASSFTPTGKETQYF
TRBV20-1	.	many	TRBJ2-7	TGCAGTGCTAGCCCCCTTTACGAGCAGTACTTC	CSASPLYEQYF
TRBV11-2	.	.	TRBJ2-2	TGTGCCAGCTCCCGAGGGGGGGGCGGTGCAGGGGAGCTGTTTTTT	CASSRGGGGAGELFF
TRBV5-1	.	many	TRBJ2-1	TGCGCCAGCAGCTTGGCGGCTAGCAGTCCCTACAATGAGCAGTTCTTC	CASSLAASSPYNEQFF
TRBV6-5	.	many	TRBJ2-1	TGTGCCAGCAGTTACGCGGTGGAGGGATATGAGCAGTTCTTC	CASSYAVEGYEQFF
TRBV10-3	TRBD2	many	TRBJ2-1	TGTGCCGCCCTCGGGACTAGCGGGAGCGATGAGCAGTTCTTC	CAALGTSGSDEQFF
TRBV20-1	TRBD2	many	TRBJ2-3	TGCAGTGCTCTGCCTAGCGGGGGATCCCCCACAGATACGCAGTATTTT	CSALPSGGSPTDTQYF
TRBV28	.	many	TRBJ2-1	TGTGCCAGCAGTTCCGGGACACCGAAGTCGGAGCAGTTCTTC	CASSSGTPKSEQFF
TRBV7-2	TRBD1	many	TRBJ1-1	TGTGCCAGCAGCAAAAGGACAGGGGCACGGGACACTGAAGCTTTCTTT	CASSKRTGARDTEAFF
TRBV4-3	.	many	TRBJ1-6	TGCGCCAGCAGCCAAGAGGGGGACCCCCGATCACCCCTCCACTTT	CASSQEGDPRSPLHF
TRBV6-2/TRBV6-3	.	.	TRBJ1-6	TGTGCCAGCAGTAACGACCGGAATTCACCCCTCCACTTT	CASSNDRNSPLHF
TRBV5-4	TRBD2	many	TRBJ2-3	TGTGCCAGCAGCCCGGGGCTAGCGGGAGTTTCAGATACGCAGTATTTT	CASSPGLAGVSDTQYF
TRBV19	TRBD1	many	TRBJ1-5	TGTGCCAGTAGACCGACAGGGGGACTGAATCAGCCCCAGCATTTT	CASRPTGGLNQPQHF
TRBV6-2/TRBV6-3	.	many	TRBJ2-6	TGTGCCAGCAGTTACGTGGGTTCTGGGGCCAACGTCCTGACTTTC	CASSYVGSGANVLTF
TRBV7-6	TRBD1	many	TRBJ2-3	TGTGCCAGCAGCTTCCTGGGACAGAACCCCCGTAGCACAGATACGCAGTATTTT	CASSFLGQNPRSTDTQYF
TRBV5-1	TRBD2	.	TRBJ2-3	TGCGCCAGCAGCTTCGAGGCTAGCGGGAGTATAGATACGCAGTATTTT	CASSFEASGSIDTQYF
TRBV29-1	TRBD1	many	TRBJ2-1	TGCAGCGTTGACTGGGACAGGGGCTACAATGAGCAGTTCTTC	CSVDWDRGYNEQFF
TRBV2	.	many	TRBJ1-1	TGTGCCAGTAGGGCCCCCAGGGGTACTGAAGCTTTCTTT	CASRAPRGTEAFF
TRBV9	.	many	TRBJ1-3	TGTGCCAGCAGCGTAGAGGCAGCCCCTGGAAACACCATATATTTT	CASSVEAAPGNTIYF
TRBV5-6	TRBD2	many	TRBJ2-5	TGTGCCAGCAGCTTGACTAGCGGGTATTCAGAGACCCAGTACTTC	CASSLTSGYSETQYF
TRBV28	TRBD1	.	TRBJ1-6	TGTGCCAGCAGGACAGGGCTTACTTATAATTCACCCCTCCACTTT	CASRTGLTYNSPLHF
TRBV2	TRBD2	few	TRBJ2-2	TGTGCCAGCAGTGAAGGGCCGGGAGGCACCGGGGAGCTGTTTTTT	CASSEGPGGTGELFF
TRBV5-1	.	few	TRBJ1-1	TGCGCCAGCAGCTTGCGTCAGATGAACACTGAAGCTTTCTTT	CASSLRQMNTEAFF
TRBV7-6	.	many	TRBJ2-2	TGTGCCAGCAGCTTATCGAACACCGGGGAGCTGTTTTTT	CASSLSNTGELFF
TRBV24-1	.	.	TRBJ2-1	TGTGCCACCAGTGACACCGGAGGTTTCGGATACAATGAGCAGTTCTTC	CATSDTGGFGYNEQFF
TRBV29-1	.	.	TRBJ2-2	TGCAGCGTTGGGGCCGGGGAGCTGTTTTTT	CSVGAGELFF
TRBV5-1	TRBD1	.	TRBJ2-2	TGCGCCAGCAGTCAGGACAGGGGAACCGGGGAGCTGTTTTTT	CASSQDRGTGELFF
TRBV30	.	many	TRBJ1-2	TGTGCCTGGAGTTTTTGGGCCGGCTACACCTTC	CAWSFWAGYTF
TRBV29-1	.	many	TRBJ2-3	TGCAGCGTACTAGAGGATACGCAGTATTTT	CSVLEDTQYF
TRBV10-3	.	many	TRBJ2-1	TGTGCCATTTCACAGGACAAGGTCCGAGGGGATGAGCAGTTCTTC	CAISQDKVRGDEQFF
TRBV5-1	.	many	TRBJ1-5	TGCGCCAGCAGCTTGGTTTGGACTCCGCTTCCTCCACTCAGACCCCAGCATTTT	CASSLVWTPLPPLRPQHF
TRBV5-1	.	few	TRBJ1-1	TGCGCCAGCAGCACGGACAGTAACACTGAAGCTTTCTTT	CASSTDSNTEAFF
TRBV20-1	TRBD2	many	TRBJ2-1	TGCAGTGCTAGAGGTCTAGCGGGAGGTCGGAATGAGCAGTTCTTC	CSARGLAGGRNEQFF
TRBV6-2/TRBV6-3	.	.	TRBJ1-5	TGTGCCAGCAGGAAGGGACTGAACAATCAGCCCCAGCATTTT	CASRKGLNNQPQHF
TRBV10-3	.	few	TRBJ2-1	TGTGCCATCAGTGGAGTACTAGACAATAAGAGTGAGCAGTTCTTC	CAISGVLDNKSEQFF
TRBV30	.	few	TRBJ2-6	TGTGCCTGGAGTACCAGGGGTGCCGGGGCCAACGTCCTGACTTTC	CAWSTRGAGANVLTF
TRBV12-3/TRBV12-4	.	many	TRBJ1-3	TGTGCCAGCAGGCAATCGGGAGTCTCTGGAAACACCATATATTTT	CASRQSGVSGNTIYF
TRBV7-2	.	many	TRBJ1-5	TGTGCCAGCAGCTTATTTCAGGGTTTGAATCAGCCCCAGCATTTT	CASSLFQGLNQPQHF
TRBV28	TRBD1	.	TRBJ1-2	TGTGCCAGCAGTCCAGGGGGCTATGGCTACACCTTC	CASSPGGYGYTF
TRBV6-6	.	many	TRBJ1-5	TGTGCCAGCAGAAGACCAGGGGCTAGCGGCAATCAGCCCCAGCATTTT	CASRRPGASGNQPQHF
TRBV6-5	TRBD1	many	TRBJ1-6	TGTGCCAGCAGACAGACAGGGAAAAATTCACCCCTCCACTTT	CASRQTGKNSPLHF
TRBV19	TRBD2	.	TRBJ2-5	TGTGCCAGTAGTAGCGCTATCGGCGGGGGGTACCAAGAGACCCAGTACTTC	CASSSAIGGGYQETQYF
TRBV10-1	TRBD1	.	TRBJ2-1	TGCGCCAGCAGTCCCGGGACAGGGGGCTATGAGCAGTTCTTC	CASSPGTGGYEQFF
TRBV11-1	.	many	TRBJ2-1	TGTGCCAGCAGCTTAGTGGGGGCGCGTAATGAGCAGTTCTTC	CASSLVGARNEQFF
TRBV27	TRBD2	many	TRBJ2-1	TGTGCCAGCAGTCCCCGGGCTAGCGGGGCCCTAAGTTTCTCCTACAATGAGCAGTTCTTC	CASSPRASGALSFSYNEQFF
TRBV3-1	TRBD2	many	TRBJ2-1	TGTGCCAGCAGCCGGCAGCGGGGGGCCTCCTACAATGAGCAGTTCTTC	CASSRQRGASYNEQFF
TRBV7-9	.	.	TRBJ1-5	TGTGCCAGCAGCTTAATGTTAAATCAGCCCCAGCATTTT	CASSLMLNQPQHF